The clone carrying this T cell receptor beta chain appeared a single time. No antigen is known for it. TCRdb's table, derived via immunoSEQ multiplex PCR, lists solely in-frame clones and lacks some. Of 450,000 to 550,000 clones in the sample, roughly 89% are singletons; the top ten hold 2.5%. This entry belongs to a study of Ad26.COV2.S vaccination and SARS-CoV-2 variants. CDR1 is SGHDT and CDR2 is YYEEEE in the germline V gene. The CDR3 is 16 residues long. Trimming shortened V by 0 bases and J by 4 bases, and 16 bases separated the two germline ends. General study points: Total responses of T cells may have been underestimated by the analyses of TCR breadth and depth. Breadth measured for non-spike TCRs was similar across vaccine and placebo recipients.

As for treatment: about 20 received Ad26.COV2.S at low or high dose, single or two shots; 5 received placebo; per-sample allocation not given. Day 63 after the first vaccine or placebo injection was the time point for sampling. The chain joins TRBV5-6 to TRBJ1-1, with D possibly TRBD1 on 5 matching bases. The TCR sequence derives from a person aged 18 to 65 who received the Ad26.COV2.S COVID-19 vaccine or a placebo. This sample comprised peripheral blood, obtained in a trial of Ad26.COV2.S vaccine versus placebo. CDR3 nucleotide sequence: TGTGCCAGCAGCTTGGTTGGGTCAGGGAGGGCCACTGAAGCTTTCTTT. It specifies CASSLVGSGRATEAFF.